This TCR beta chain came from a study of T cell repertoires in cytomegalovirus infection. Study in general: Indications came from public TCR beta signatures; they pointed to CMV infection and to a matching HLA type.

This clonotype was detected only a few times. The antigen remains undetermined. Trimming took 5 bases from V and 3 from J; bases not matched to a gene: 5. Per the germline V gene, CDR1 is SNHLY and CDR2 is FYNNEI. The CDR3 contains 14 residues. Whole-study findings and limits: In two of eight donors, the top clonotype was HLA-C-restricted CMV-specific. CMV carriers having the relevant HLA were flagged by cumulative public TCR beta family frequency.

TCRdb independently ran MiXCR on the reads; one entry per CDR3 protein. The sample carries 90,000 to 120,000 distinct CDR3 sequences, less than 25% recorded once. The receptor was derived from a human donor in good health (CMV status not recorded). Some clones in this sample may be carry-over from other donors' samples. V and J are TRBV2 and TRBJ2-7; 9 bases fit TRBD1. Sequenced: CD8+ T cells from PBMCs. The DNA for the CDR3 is TGTGCCAGCAGTCAGGACAGGGGAGGCTACGAGCAGTACTTC. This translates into CASSQDRGGYEQYF.